A single sample is the source of the 29 T cell receptor beta chains below, sequenced in a study of control samples from healthy donors and cancer patients. Profiling relied on immunoSEQ multiplex PCR, and the TCRdb table lists in-frame clones only, not all of them. Of under 150,000 clones detected, more than 80% appear once; the ten largest clones hold 1.1%. Sequencing was carried out using PBMCs. The receptors derive from a woman between 50 and 59 years old with colorectal cancer.

A word on this clone: Other DNA sequences in this specimen translate into the identical CDR3. The V and J genes are TRBV9 and TRBJ2-2, with 9 bases matching TRBD1. This CDR3 contains 15 residues. The junction had 1 base not matched to a gene; V was cut back by 3 bases and J by 1 base. CDR1 SGDLS and CDR2 YYNGEE come from the germline V gene. CDR3 loop: CASSGQGVNTGELFF. In nucleotides, the CDR3 is TGTGCCAGCAGCGGACAGGGGGTGAACACCGGGGAGCTGTTTTTT.

V usage is TRBV28 and J usage is TRBJ2-3; 9 bases are shared with TRBD2. The V gene end was trimmed by 4 bases and the J gene end by 5 bases; junction bases not matched to a gene: 13. The CDR3 runs to 17 residues. Germline assignment: CDR1 MDHEN and CDR2 SYDVKM. The CDR3 is CASSSPGLAAVLDTQYF. In nucleotides, the CDR3 is TGTGCCAGCAGTTCCCCGGGACTAGCAGCAGTTTTAGATACGCAGTATTTT.

This clone appeared once. The chain combines TRBV20-1 with TRBJ2-1, with D possibly being TRBD2 (5 bases). Trimming cost V 3 bases and J 9 bases, with 18 bases left between them. Germline CDR1 reads DFQATT; CDR2 reads SNEGSKA (reference sequence). The CDR3 is made up of 14 amino acids. The DNA of the CDR3 is TGCAGTGCTAGTAACTTCGTCGGTAGCGCTGAGCAGTTCTTC. The encoded protein is CSASNFVGSAEQFF.

The chain links TRBV5-5 to TRBJ1-1; D remains ambiguous. V shed 2 bases and J shed 3 bases, with 11 bases lying between them. This CDR3 has 14 residues. Germline CDR1 is SGHKS and CDR2 is YYEKEE (reference sequence). The CDR3: CASSFGFQDTEAFF. CDR3 nucleotides: TGTGCCAGCAGCTTTGGGTTCCAAGACACTGAAGCTTTCTTT.

Of note for this clone: Additional DNA sequences in this sample encode the identical CDR3. J is TRBJ1-1 and V is TRBV2; 7 positions agree with TRBD1. J lost 2 bases, V lost 6 bases, and 3 bases had no gene match. Germline V CDR1 and CDR2: SNHLY, FYNNEI. CDR3 length equals 13 residues. The CDR3 DNA sequence: TGTGCCAGCAGCCGACAGGGTAACACTGAAGCTTTCTTT. Translation gives CASSRQGNTEAFF. Full variable domain (rest looked up from reference TRBV2 and TRBJ1-1): EPEVTQTPSHQVTQMGQEVILRCVPISNHLYFYWYRQILGQKVEFLVSFYNNEISEKSEIFDDQFSVERPDGSNFTLKIRSTKLEDSAMYFCASSRQGNTEAFFGQGTRLTVV.

This clone was recorded a few times. This sequence joins TRBV30 and TRBJ1-4, with D possibly being TRBD1 (5 bases). The CDR3 sequence is 14 residues long. CDR1 and CDR2 (germline): GTSNPN, SVGIG (reference sequence). V was shortened by 0 bases and J by 4 bases, with 9 bases between the two germline ends. CDR3 residues: CAWSVPRDNEKLFF. Here the CDR3 DNA reads TGTGCCTGGAGTGTACCCAGGGATAATGAAAAACTGTTTTTT.

This clone has a single count. The gene calls are TRBV6-2 or TRBV6-3 and TRBJ2-7; D uncertain. This CDR3 contains 13 residues. The V end was cut by 2 bases, the J end by 2 bases, with 7 bases between. CDR1 and CDR2 from the germline V gene are MNHEY and SVGEGT. CDR3 amino acids: CASSYGLAYEQYF. In nucleotides, the CDR3 is TGTGCCAGCAGTTACGGGCTCGCCTACGAGCAGTACTTC.

The V and J genes are TRBV2 and TRBJ2-1, with 10 positions matching TRBD2. The CDR3 is 15 residues long. V dropped 3 bases and J dropped 8; count of bases not matched to a gene: 7. Per the germline V gene, CDR1 is SNHLY and CDR2 is FYNNEI. The chain's CDR3 is CASSEEREGPYEQFF. The CDR3 DNA is TGTGCCAGCAGTGAGGAGCGGGAGGGCCCCTATGAGCAGTTCTTC.

The sample holds a few counts of this clone. The genes are TRBV2 and TRBJ2-5; D ambiguous. CDR1 is SNHLY, CDR2 FYNNEI, per germline. Trimming pared 7 bases from V and 2 bases from J, leaving 11 bases between. This CDR3 has 13 amino acids. DNA of the CDR3: TGTGCCAGCAAACGGACGTGGCAAGAGACCCAGTACTTC. Its translation: CASKRTWQETQYF.

J is TRBJ2-1 and V is TRBV7-6; possible D gene TRBD1, 6 bases. The V end was cut by 4 bases, the J end by 5 bases, with 18 bases between. Germline CDR1 is SGHVS and CDR2 is FNYEAQ. This CDR3 is 16 amino acids long. The CDR3 coding sequence is TGTGCCAGCAGCTCATTGACAGGCCAAACCAACAATGAGCAGTTCTTC. Residues: CASSSLTGQTNNEQFF.

V gene TRBV12-3 or TRBV12-4 combines with J gene TRBJ2-7; no definite D call. Trimming pared 5 bases from V and 4 bases from J, leaving 12 bases between. CDR3 length: 13 residues. CDR3 DNA: TGTGCCAGCAGTCCCAAGGCCGCGTACGAGCAGTACTTC. Amino acid sequence: CASSPKAAYEQYF.

The V gene is TRBV11-2, the J gene TRBJ2-7; no clear D gene. This CDR3 has 14 residues. Per the germline V gene, CDR1 is SGHAT and CDR2 is FQNNGV. Trimming stripped 1 base from V and 0 bases from J, with 7 bases between. CDR3 loop: CASSLGPSSYEQYF. Written as DNA, the CDR3 is TGTGCCAGCAGCTTAGGGCCAAGCTCCTACGAGCAGTACTTC. Drawing the rest from reference TRBV11-2 and TRBJ2-7, the complete variable domain is EAGVAQSPRYKIIEKRQSVAFWCNPISGHATLYWYQQILGQGPKLLIQFQNNGVVDDSQLPKDRFSAERLKGVDSTLKIQPAKLEDSAVYLCASSLGPSSYEQYFGPGTRLTVT.

The V and J genes are TRBV25-1 and TRBJ1-1; D uncertain. Germline assignment: CDR1 MGHDK and CDR2 SYGVNS. The CDR3 runs to 13 residues. V lost 5 bases and J 1 base, leaving 8 bases between the germline ends. CDR3 bases: TGTGCCAGCAGTCAATCCAGGAACACTGAAGCTTTCTTT. This codes for CASSQSRNTEAFF.

Comment on this clone: Other DNA sequences in the sample encode the same CDR3. The rearrangement links TRBV18 to TRBJ2-7, with 8 bases identical to TRBD1. CDR1 is KGHSH and CDR2 is LQKENI in the germline V gene. There are 14 residues in the CDR3. Trimming removed 6 bases from V and 2 bases from J; junction bases left unmatched: 6. The CDR3 sequence is CASSPRTGTYEQYF. CDR3 DNA sequence: TGTGCCAGCTCTCCCCGGACAGGGACCTACGAGCAGTACTTC.

The V and J genes are TRBV29-1 and TRBJ1-5, with TRBD1 as a possible D gene (5 bases). The CDR3 length is 15 residues. Trimming cost V 4 bases and J 6 bases, with 19 bases left between them. Looked up from germline, CDR1 is SQVTM and CDR2 is ANQGSEA. The CDR3 loop reads CSVAEEGSSLQPQHF. The CDR3, as DNA: TGCAGCGTTGCAGAAGAGGGGTCCTCGCTTCAGCCCCAGCATTTT.

The chain uses TRBV9 and TRBJ2-2; D not resolved. V was trimmed by 0 bases and J by 8 bases, leaving 11 bases between them. Germline V gene sequence: CDR1 SGDLS, CDR2 YYNGEE. This CDR3 contains 14 residues. CDR3 region: CASSVAPLAGELFF. As DNA, the CDR3 is TGTGCCAGCAGCGTAGCCCCCCTCGCGGGGGAGCTGTTTTTT.

V gene TRBV19 combines with J gene TRBJ2-2; D unclear. This CDR3 region has 14 residues. The germline CDR1 and CDR2 sequences are LNHDA and SQIVND (reference sequence). V was shortened by 6 bases and J by 0 bases, with 8 bases between the two germline ends. The CDR3 nucleotides read TGTGCCAGTAGCCAGCAGACGAACACCGGGGAGCTGTTTTTT. Its translation: CASSQQTNTGELFF.

The V gene is TRBV4-2, the J gene TRBJ2-2, with 14 bases aligning to TRBD2. V lost 5 bases to trimming and J lost 2 bases; unmatched junction nucleotides: 7. In germline, CDR1 is LGHNA, CDR2 YNFKEQ. The CDR3 is 18 residues long. The CDR3 region has the DNA TGTGCCAGCAGCTCACGGACTAGCGGGGGGCCAAACACCGGGGAGCTGTTTTTT. Translating gives CASSSRTSGGPNTGELFF.

The CDR3 DNA reads TGTGCCAGCAAGCGGGGGAGCTCCTACAATGAGCAGTTCTTC. Protein: CASKRGSSYNEQFF. The chain joins TRBV6-4 to TRBJ2-1, with 8 bases that match TRBD2. Germline values: CDR1 MRHNA, CDR2 SNTAGT. J was trimmed by 0 bases and V by 7 bases; bases with no gene match: 2. The CDR3 has 14 residues.

This clone was counted once. The chain carries TRBV3-1 (or the pseudogene TRBV3-2) and TRBJ2-2; TRBD1 matches at 7 bases. The CDR3 spans 16 residues. The V gene's germline CDR1 is LGHDT and CDR2 YNNKEL (reference sequence). J lost 7 bases, V lost 0 bases, and 8 bases had no gene match. The CDR3 DNA reads TGTGCCAGCAGCCAAGATCAAGACAGGGATAGCGGGGAGCTGTTTTTT. It specifies CASSQDQDRDSGELFF.

Turning to this clone: Other nucleotide sequences from this sample produce the same CDR3. The chain combines TRBV4-1 with TRBJ1-6, with TRBD1 identical over 8 bases. CDR1 is MGHRA and CDR2 is YSYEKL in the germline V gene. J gave up 8 bases and V 0 bases, and 3 bases lay outside the gene matches. The CDR3 sequence is 15 residues long. CDR3: CASSQEVTGDSPLHF. The CDR3 coding sequence is TGCGCCAGCAGCCAAGAGGTGACAGGGGATTCACCCCTCCACTTT.

The J gene is TRBJ2-3, the V gene TRBV10-1; TRBD2 aligns across 10 bases. The CDR3 has 15 amino acids. The J segment lost 6 bases and the V segment lost 2 bases, leaving 5 bases of the junction unmatched. CDR1 WNHNN and CDR2 SYGVQD come from the germline V gene (reference sequence). The CDR3 here is CASSEASGSGDTQYF. In DNA, the CDR3 is TGCGCCAGCAGTGAGGCTAGCGGGAGTGGGGATACGCAGTATTTT.

The rearrangement joins TRBV30 to TRBJ2-7; TRBD1 matches 8 bases. The J segment lost 5 bases and the V segment lost 3 bases, leaving 15 bases of the junction unmatched. Germline V CDR1 and CDR2: GTSNPN, SVGIG (reference sequence). The CDR3 length is 16 residues. The CDR3, as DNA: TGTGCCTGGAGCCCACAGGGCAGGGGGCCCATCCACGAGCAGTACTTC. Translated, it gives CAWSPQGRGPIHEQYF.

The chain combines TRBV5-4 with TRBJ2-7; TRBD1 aligns across 8 bases. From germline, CDR1 is SGHNT and CDR2 YYREEE (reference sequence). V was pared by 0 bases and J by 5 bases, with 1 base of the junction left unmatched. CDR3 length: 13 amino acids. This CDR3 reads CASSLETGDEQYF. CDR3 nucleotides: TGTGCCAGCAGCTTGGAGACAGGGGACGAGCAGTACTTC.

CDR3 residues: CASSELRGTGALQQYF. CDR3 nucleotide sequence: TGTGCCAGCAGTGAACTCCGGGGGACAGGGGCGTTGCAGCAGTACTTC. The chain carries TRBV6-1 and TRBJ2-7; 10 nucleotides agree with TRBD1. Germline loops: CDR1 MNHNS, CDR2 SASEGT. This CDR3 comprises 16 residues. Unmatched junction bases numbered 12, after V lost 2 bases and J lost 8 bases.

In this sample, this clone turned up once. The chain joins TRBV7-9 to TRBJ2-3, with D possibly being TRBD2 (6 bases). The V end was cut by 1 base, the J end by 3 bases, with 11 bases between. The CDR3 length is 15 residues. Germline loops: CDR1 SEHNR, CDR2 FQNEAQ (reference sequence). The CDR3 nucleotides read TGTGCCAGCAGCTTAGGCGATCTAGCGACAGATACGCAGTATTTT. Translation: CASSLGDLATDTQYF.

In the case of this clone: At one end the junction does not follow the germline gene, possibly because of a read error. The rearrangement uses TRBV19 and TRBJ2-3, with D possibly TRBD2 on 5 matching bases. CDR1 and CDR2 (germline): LNHDA, SQIVND (reference sequence). The CDR3 covers 13 residues. CDR3 amino acids: CASSRESRNTQYF. CDR3 nucleotide sequence: TGTGCCAGCAGTAGGGAGTCCAGGAATACGCAGTATTTT.

The J gene is TRBJ1-4, the V gene TRBV27; no clear D. The V gene's germline CDR1 is MNHEY and CDR2 SMNVEV (reference sequence). The CDR3 runs to 14 residues. Trimming left V 6 bases short and J 0 bases short, with 8 bases between. The DNA for the CDR3 is TGTGCCAGCAGGCGGAGAGCAACTAATGAAAAACTGTTTTTT. Protein product: CASRRRATNEKLFF. Full variable domain (missing parts from reference TRBV27 and TRBJ1-4): EAQVTQNPRYLITVTGKKLTVTCSQNMNHEYMSWYRQDPGLGLRQIYYSMNVEVTDKGDVPEGYKVSRKEKRNFPLILESPSPNQTSLYFCASRRRATNEKLFFGSGTQLSVL.

This clone has only one observation. The chain links TRBV5-5 to TRBJ1-5; no clear D gene. From germline, CDR1 is SGHKS and CDR2 YYEKEE (reference sequence). The V and J ends lost 1 base and 6 bases respectively, with 11 bases between them. The CDR3 spans 14 residues. CDR3 bases: TGTGCCAGCAGCTTGTCCTTAGGCAGTCAGCCCCAGCATTTT. Translated: CASSLSLGSQPQHF. Supplemented by reference TRBV5-5 and TRBJ1-5, the full variable domain reads DAGVTQSPTHLIKTRGQQVTLRCSPISGHKSVSWYQQVLGQGPQFIFQYYEKEERGRGNFPDRFSARQFPNYSSELNVNALLLGDSALYLCASSLSLGSQPQHFGDGTRLSIL.